One and the same sample provided the 29 T cell receptor beta chains below, sequenced in a study of T cells in Graves' hyperthyroidism and ophthalmopathy. Researchers amplified the TCR beta CDR3 regions from RNA transcripts. Primed by the HTBI set, a first-round RT-PCR was run on the TCR CDR3. TCRdb re-analysed the multiplex PCR reads in MiXCR, keeping a single row per CDR3 protein. The sample yields fewer than 450,000 distinct CDR3 sequences, around an eighth seen once. The specimen sequenced was blood. The receptors were gathered from a man aged 50-60 years with Graves' ophthalmopathy.

The sample holds a few counts of this clonotype. Given a much more abundant clone one base away, this may be a read error. The chain is built from TRBV20-1 and TRBJ2-5; TRBD2 might be the D (5 bases). This CDR3 has 16 residues. V lost 0 bases to trimming and J lost 5 bases, with 19 bases between them. Germline CDR1 DFQATT, CDR2 SNEGSKA (reference sequence). CDR3 protein: CSARDPGSPTVETQYF. The CDR3 DNA reads TGCAGTGCTAGAGATCCGGGGAGTCCTACAGTGGAGACCCAGTACTTC.

The rearrangement uses TRBV20-1 and TRBJ2-7, with D hard to call. CDR3 length: 13 residues. V was shortened by 0 bases and J by 7 bases, with 13 bases between the two germline ends. Per germline, CDR1 DFQATT and CDR2 SNEGSKA (reference sequence). Here the CDR3 reads CSARDRVALEQYF. For the CDR3, the DNA is TGCAGTGCTAGAGATCGGGTAGCTCTGGAGCAGTACTTC.

This clonotype was seen at least ten times. V usage is TRBV11-2 and J usage is TRBJ2-1; 7 bases are shared with TRBD1. From germline, CDR1 is SGHAT and CDR2 FQNNGV. The V and J ends lost 6 bases and 6 bases, in that order; junction bases with no gene match: 5. The CDR3 contains 13 residues. CDR3 in DNA: TGTGCCAGCAGGGGGGCAGGGGGCAATGAGCAGTTCTTC. Its translation is CASRGAGGNEQFF.

This clonotype was seen repeatedly, ten times or more. The gene calls are TRBV30 and TRBJ1-1; D remains ambiguous. Trimming shortened V by 4 bases and J by 3 bases, and 9 bases separated the two germline ends. Germline CDR1 reads GTSNPN; CDR2 reads SVGIG (reference sequence). This CDR3 comprises 12 residues. The CDR3 DNA reads as TGTGCCTGGAAGAAGACCGACACTGAAGCTTTCTTT. Its protein is CAWKKTDTEAFF.

This clonotype came up many times. The rearrangement joins TRBV29-1 to TRBJ2-1; weak D call: TRBD1 (6 bases). V was shortened by 7 bases and J by 0 bases, with 16 bases between the two germline ends. The germline V gene encodes CDR1 SQVTM and CDR2 ANQGSEA. The CDR3 length is 15 residues. CDR3 loop: CSGGSRGSSYNEQFF. The CDR3 nucleotides read TGCAGCGGCGGAAGCAGGGGTAGCTCCTACAATGAGCAGTTCTTC.

This clonotype was observed a few times. The DNA of the CDR3 is TGTGCCAGCTCACCGACGGGGGACAGTCTAAATGAAAAACTGTTTTTT. Protein: CASSPTGDSLNEKLFF. The genes are TRBV18 and TRBJ1-4; 7 positions match TRBD1. The germline CDR1 and CDR2 sequences are KGHSH and LQKENI. This CDR3 has 16 residues. J was trimmed by 5 bases and V by 3 bases; bases with no gene match: 9.

This clonotype appeared many times. The chain is built from TRBV13 and TRBJ2-7, with D possibly called TRBD1 or TRBD2 (5 bases each). Trimming left V 5 bases short and J 3 bases short, with 17 bases between. The CDR3 contains 15 residues. Germline lookup yields CDR1 PRHDT and CDR2 FYEKMQ (reference sequence). The CDR3 coding sequence is TGTGCCAGCAGCCATACCGGGGACCGACACTACGAGCAGTACTTC. Its protein product is CASSHTGDRHYEQYF.

This clonotype was seen at least ten times. The J gene is TRBJ2-7, the V gene TRBV12-3 or TRBV12-4; 9 nucleotides match TRBD2. V shed 5 bases, J shed 3 bases, and the junction held 11 bases outside the gene matches. This CDR3 region has 16 residues. The CDR3 protein is CASSPNRLAANYEQYF. CDR3 sequence (DNA): TGTGCCAGCAGTCCTAACCGACTAGCGGCGAACTACGAGCAGTACTTC.

This chain connects TRBV3-1 to TRBJ2-7; TRBD1 agrees at 9 bases. Losses at the gene ends were 1 base for V and 2 bases for J; bases not matched to a gene: 3. CDR3 length equals 15 residues. CDR1 is LGHDT and CDR2 is YNNKEL in the germline V gene (reference sequence). This CDR3 is CASSQGGTGTYEQYF. CDR3 bases: TGTGCCAGCAGCCAAGGGGGGACAGGGACCTACGAGCAGTACTTC.

There are many counts of this clonotype. The chain links TRBV24-1 to TRBJ2-3, with D maybe TRBD1 (6 bases). The CDR3 spans 15 residues. The germline gives CDR1 KGHDR, CDR2 SFDVKD. V was trimmed by 5 bases and J by 2 bases, leaving 13 bases between them. In DNA, the CDR3 is TGTGCCACCAGTGGTGGCAGGGACAACACAGATACGCAGTATTTT. Protein: CATSGGRDNTDTQYF.

This clonotype was recorded at least ten times. This rearrangement joins TRBV15 to TRBJ1-1; no definite D call. Germline V lookup: CDR1 LNHNV, CDR2 YYDKDF (reference sequence). The CDR3 is 13 residues long. Trimming pared 5 bases from V and 1 base from J, leaving 8 bases between. This chain's CDR3 is CATSEITNTEAFF. CDR3 DNA: TGTGCCACCAGCGAGATAACGAACACTGAAGCTTTCTTT. Full variable domain (rest looked up from reference TRBV15 and TRBJ1-1): DAMVIQNPRYQVTQFGKPVTLSCSQTLNHNVMYWYQQKSSQAPKLLFHYYDKDFNNEADTPDNFQSRRPNTSFCFLDIRSPGLGDTAMYLCATSEITNTEAFFGQGTRLTVV.

There are a few counts of this clonotype. V gene TRBV15 combines with J gene TRBJ1-1, with unresolved D. V was cut by 0 bases and J by 1 base, with 6 bases left in between. Germline V gene data show CDR1 as LNHNV and CDR2 as YYDKDF (reference sequence). The length of the CDR3 is 14 residues. The CDR3 reads CATSREIENTEAFF. CDR3 in DNA: TGTGCCACCAGCAGAGAAATAGAGAACACTGAAGCTTTCTTT.

This clonotype showed up many times. This sequence joins TRBV9 and TRBJ1-3; D not certain. The CDR3 totals 15 residues. Germline V gives CDR1 SGDLS, CDR2 YYNGEE. V was clipped by 0 bases and J by 0 bases, with 7 bases between them. CDR3 in DNA: TGTGCCAGCAGCGTAGAGTGGGACTCTGGAAACACCATATATTTT. Amino acid sequence: CASSVEWDSGNTIYF.

This clonotype was detected only a few times. The rearrangement joins TRBV11-2 to TRBJ2-7; D is possibly TRBD1 or TRBD2 (6 bases each). CDR1 and CDR2 from the germline V gene are SGHAT and FQNNGV. The CDR3 is made up of 12 amino acids. Trimming pared 7 bases from V and 7 bases from J, leaving 14 bases between. This CDR3 is CASKGGPGEQYF. In DNA, the CDR3 is TGTGCCAGCAAAGGGGGGCCGGGGGAGCAGTACTTC.

The sample holds many counts of this clonotype. The chain recombines TRBV3-1 with TRBJ2-1; 7 nucleotides agree with TRBD1. Unmatched junction bases numbered 14, after V lost 2 bases and J lost 4 bases. This CDR3 is built from 18 residues. The germline gives CDR1 LGHDT, CDR2 YNNKEL (reference sequence). Here the CDR3 reads CASSQILGPRQGYNEQFF. CDR3 bases: TGTGCCAGCAGCCAAATTTTAGGGCCCCGACAGGGATACAATGAGCAGTTCTTC.

At least ten counts were recorded for this clonotype. V gene TRBV3-1 combines with J gene TRBJ1-1, with D perhaps TRBD1 (6 bases). The CDR3 consists of 15 residues. Germline V CDR1 and CDR2: LGHDT, YNNKEL (reference sequence). V was cut by 5 bases and J by 3 bases, with 16 bases left in between. In nucleotides, the CDR3 is TGTGCCAGCAGCGGACCTGACGGGGGCCACACTGAAGCTTTCTTT. Translated: CASSGPDGGHTEAFF.

Many counts were recorded for this clonotype. This rearrangement joins TRBV9 to TRBJ2-3; D may be TRBD2 (5 bases). CDR3 length equals 14 residues. Trimming cost V 3 bases and J 1 base, with 9 bases left between them. Per the germline V gene, CDR1 is SGDLS and CDR2 is YYNGEE. The CDR3 DNA reads TGTGCCAGCAGCGCCGAGAGGGGCACAGATACGCAGTATTTT. The encoded protein is CASSAERGTDTQYF.

This clonotype is a singleton in its sample. CDR3 residues: CASRGGQGASVGYTF. In nucleotides, the CDR3 is TGTGCCAGCAGGGGAGGACAGGGGGCCTCGGTTGGCTACACCTTC. The chain combines TRBV6-1 with TRBJ1-2; 11 bases match TRBD1. Trimming cost V 6 bases and J 7 bases; bases outside gene matches: 10. In germline, CDR1 is MNHNS, CDR2 SASEGT. This CDR3 spans 15 amino acids.

At least ten counts were recorded for this clonotype. The CDR3 DNA reads as TGTGCCAGCACCTCTAGCGGGAGCTCAAAAAACATTCAGTACTTC. It codes for CASTSSGSSKNIQYF. The chain employs TRBV12-3 or TRBV12-4 and TRBJ2-4, with 10 bases matching TRBD2. The CDR3 runs 15 residues. V trimming: 7 bases; J trimming: 4 bases; junction bases outside the gene matches: 7.

The genes are TRBV5-1 and TRBJ2-7, with TRBD2 identical over 8 bases. The V gene end was trimmed by 0 bases and the J gene end by 1 base; junction bases not matched to a gene: 3. CDR1 is SGHRS and CDR2 is YFSETQ in the germline V gene. This CDR3 comprises 15 residues. The CDR3 nucleotides are TGCGCCAGCAGCTTGGGCGGGGGGCAGTCCTACGAGCAGTACTTC. It specifies CASSLGGGQSYEQYF. The variable domain in full, with the rest retrieved from reference TRBV5-1 and TRBJ2-7, is KAGVTQTPRYLIKTRGQQVTLSCSPISGHRSVSWYQQTPGQGLQFLFEYFSETQRNKGNFPGRFSGRQFSNSRSEMNVSTLELGDSALYLCASSLGGGQSYEQYFGPGTRLTVT.

This clonotype was observed a handful of times. The rearrangement links TRBV6-2 or TRBV6-3 to TRBJ1-3; 11 bases align to TRBD1. CDR1 is MNHEY, CDR2 SVGEGT, per germline. J lost 8 bases, V lost 5 bases, and 5 bases had no gene match. The CDR3 has 14 residues. This chain's CDR3 is CASSPGQGADTIYF. The CDR3, as DNA: TGTGCCAGCAGTCCCGGACAGGGGGCGGACACCATATATTTT.

This clonotype was detected many times. This chain links TRBV5-1 with TRBJ1-5; no clear D gene. V was pared by 4 bases and J by 9 bases, with 20 bases between. CDR1 is SGHRS, CDR2 YFSETQ, per germline. The CDR3 loop spans 15 amino acids. CDR3 region: CASSRVPTGSGPQHF. For the CDR3, the DNA is TGCGCCAGCAGCCGGGTCCCGACTGGCTCTGGGCCCCAGCATTTT.

This clonotype has ten or more counts. J is TRBJ2-7 and V is TRBV7-2; D gene unclear. The CDR3 has 13 residues. V was clipped by 5 bases and J by 2 bases, with 10 bases between them. Germline V gene sequence: CDR1 SGHTA, CDR2 FQGNSA. The chain's CDR3 is CASSPRVAYEQYF. Written as DNA, the CDR3 is TGTGCCAGCAGCCCAAGGGTCGCCTACGAGCAGTACTTC.

The rearrangement uses TRBV9 and TRBJ2-1, with 13 bases aligning to TRBD2. The CDR3 has 23 amino acids. Germline V lookup: CDR1 SGDLS, CDR2 YYNGEE. V lost 2 bases and J lost 4; bases outside the gene matches: 24. CDR3 DNA sequence: TGTGCCAGCAGCGTGGGACTAGCGGGGCCGGGGGGGGGGGGGGGGGGGGGGTACAATGAGCAGTTCTTC. Protein: CASSVGLAGPGGGGGGGYNEQFF.

This clonotype was seen repeatedly, ten times or more. This chain uses TRBV18 with TRBJ2-1; the D gene is possibly TRBD1 (5 bases). The V and J ends lost 1 base and 4 bases respectively, with 14 bases between them. CDR3 length: 16 residues. CDR1 is KGHSH and CDR2 is LQKENI in the germline V gene. This CDR3 is CASSPRAGMGYNEQFF. The CDR3 DNA reads TGTGCCAGCTCACCACGAGCAGGGATGGGTTACAATGAGCAGTTCTTC.

In this sample, this clonotype turned up many times. The chain recombines TRBV5-1 with TRBJ2-1; D call uncertain. Germline V CDR1 and CDR2: SGHRS, YFSETQ. The V gene lost 0 bases and the J gene lost 4 bases, with 14 bases spanning the gap. This CDR3 spans 16 amino acids. The CDR3 loop is CASSLDGFQRYNEQFF. In nucleotides, the CDR3 is TGCGCCAGCAGCTTGGATGGCTTTCAAAGGTACAATGAGCAGTTCTTC.

The chain couples TRBV20-1 to TRBJ1-5; D is possibly TRBD1 (5 bases). The V and J ends lost 7 bases and 3 bases respectively, with 13 bases between them. Germline CDR1 is DFQATT and CDR2 is SNEGSKA (reference sequence). This CDR3 contains 13 residues. Here the CDR3 reads CSVNAGHNQPQHF. The DNA for the CDR3 is TGCAGTGTTAATGCGGGGCACAATCAGCCCCAGCATTTT.

The sample holds many counts of this clonotype. The chain joins TRBV18 to TRBJ1-1; 7 nucleotides agree with TRBD1. In germline, CDR1 is KGHSH, CDR2 LQKENI. V dropped 5 bases and J dropped 1; count of bases not matched to a gene: 7. The CDR3 has 15 amino acids. As DNA, the CDR3 is TGTGCCAGCTCATCTCGGGACAGCTGGAACACTGAAGCTTTCTTT. It translates to CASSSRDSWNTEAFF.

Many counts were recorded for this clonotype. The V call is TRBV29-1, the J call TRBJ2-7; 10 bases are shared with TRBD2. The CDR3 has 11 residues. V shed 6 bases and J 8 bases; nucleotides not matched to a gene: 4. Looked up from germline, CDR1 is SQVTM and CDR2 is ANQGSEA. CDR3 nucleotide sequence: TGCAGCGTCACCACTAGCGGGAAGCAGTACTTC. It translates to CSVTTSGKQYF.